The clone carrying this T cell receptor beta chain was seen a few times. As yet, its antigen is unknown. The record originates from a study of metastatic and nonmetastatic thyroid tumors. Study-level information: Repertoire comparison spanned blood and tumor or nodule tissue of malignant and benign thyroid patients. Notes on the study in general: Reportedly, malignant thyroid tumors had significantly higher TCR beta diversity than benign nodules, in blood and tumor.

Authors' data handling: For papillary thyroid cancer, a distant-metastasis classifier was constructed from CDR3 differences observed across clinicopathological groups. With MiXCR, TCRdb reprocessed the PCR reads. The V and J calls here are based on TCRdb, not the publication. The sample has about 10,000 clones, more than 35% seen once. All patients were untreated before thyroid surgery. The V gene's germline CDR1 is MNHNS and CDR2 SASEGT. This CDR3 comprises 15 residues. V lost 10 bases and J lost 1; bases outside the gene matches: 6. The chain couples TRBV6-1 to TRBJ1-6; 8 positions match TRBD1. The sequence was obtained from a female donor with papillary thyroid cancer or a benign thyroid nodule (not recorded which). Some clones in this sample may be carry-over from other donors' samples. Sequencing was performed on tumor tissue. The CDR3 DNA reads as TGTGCCACCGAGAGGACAGGGTCCTATAATTCACCCCTCCACTTT. Translated, it gives CATERTGSYNSPLHF.